There are a few counts of the clone carrying this TCR beta chain. No antigen is known for it. Template switching, a step in the protocol, added a universal primer site, and cDNA carried unique molecular identifiers. TCRdb redid the calling of the 5' RACE reads with MiXCR, one entry per CDR3 protein. The sample has 1.5 million to 2 million distinct CDR3 sequences; roughly a third are singletons. The data are from a study of identical twins. Study-level findings and limits: Twins showed weaker excess sharing in their beta out-of-frame sequences. A lower insertion count was a feature of abundant cord blood beta clonotypes, with no such feature in memory repertoires. Conclusions rested on cross-sectional statistics rather than following the same donors.

Sequencing was performed on cord blood. This TCR derives from a newborn girl in good health.

The CDR3 coding sequence is TGTGCCAGCAGCCAAGATTGGGGCAGGGTGAACACTGAAGCTTTCTTT. It specifies CASSQDWGRVNTEAFF. The V gene is TRBV14, the J gene TRBJ1-1; D is possibly TRBD1 (5 bases). The V end lost 0 bases, the J end lost 0 bases, and 11 bases lay between the germline ends. In germline, CDR1 is SGHDN, CDR2 FVKESK. CDR3 length: 16 amino acids. The complete variable domain, with remaining parts taken from reference TRBV14 and TRBJ1-1, reads EAGVTQFPSHSVIEKGQTVTLRCDPISGHDNLYWYRRVMGKEIKFLLHFVKESKQDESGMPNNRFLAERTGGTYSTLKVQPAELEDSGVYFCASSQDWGRVNTEAFFGQGTRLTVV.